This TCR beta chain originates from a study of blood T cell repertoires in COVID-19. Study information: Specimens from acute and convalescent COVID-19 originated in the United States, Italy and Spain. Sources were T cells, B-cell-depleted T cells, or PBMCs; the material itself was cDNA or gDNA.

As handled by the study authors: Estimation of nucleated cell counts relied on the amplification of reference gene primers. The table came from immunoSEQ multiplex PCR; TCRdb's copy has only in-frame clones and leaves some out. The V and J calls and the clone size are those of that table, but D and trimming were determined from the DNA. The top ten hold approximately 2% of the sample, which has about 260,000 clones, 86% seen once. The germline V gene encodes CDR1 SGHVS and CDR2 FQNEAQ. This CDR3 has 15 residues. V lost 1 base to trimming and J lost 6 bases, with 13 bases between them. This rearrangement joins TRBV7-8 to TRBJ1-5, with D possibly being TRBD1 (5 bases). This TCR came from a man aged 30 to 45 with active or convalescent COVID-19. Sequencing input: peripheral blood. The CDR3 is CASSLESGLFQPQHF. The DNA for the CDR3 is TGTGCCAGCAGCTTAGAGTCAGGGCTATTTCAGCCCCAGCATTTT.